What follows are 17 T cell receptor beta chains derived from one specimen sequenced in a study of blood T cell repertoires in COVID-19. Profiling relied on immunoSEQ multiplex PCR, and the TCRdb table lists in-frame clones only, not all of them. This table has some 330,000 clones, 70% to 90% appearing once. Sequences were obtained from peripheral blood. The source of these receptors is a woman aged 45-65 years with active or convalescent COVID-19.

This clone has only a few counts. The rearrangement links TRBV2 to TRBJ2-2; the D gene is possibly TRBD1 (6 bases). CDR1 SNHLY and CDR2 FYNNEI come from the germline V gene. Trimming took 6 bases from V and 1 from J, leaving 15 bases between them. The CDR3 loop spans 16 amino acids. The DNA for the CDR3 is TGTGCCAGCAGGGGTTTGGGACAACTGAACACCGGGGAGCTGTTTTTT. This gives the protein CASRGLGQLNTGELFF.

The chain uses TRBV27 and TRBJ2-7, with D possibly matching TRBD1 (8 bases). Trimming shortened V by 3 bases and J by 4 bases, and 19 bases separated the two germline ends. This CDR3 is 16 amino acids long. From germline, CDR1 is MNHEY and CDR2 SMNVEV (reference sequence). The CDR3 protein is CASSLIRTGREYEQYF. The CDR3 DNA reads as TGTGCCAGCAGTTTGATCCGGACAGGGAGGGAATACGAGCAGTACTTC.

This clone was found once. The chain carries TRBV19 and TRBJ2-1; the D gene is possibly TRBD2 (5 bases). Germline V gene lookup returns CDR1 LNHDA and CDR2 SQIVND (reference sequence). The V and J ends lost 3 bases and 2 bases respectively, with 11 bases between them. This CDR3 comprises 15 residues. The CDR3 reads CASSMWGDTYNEQFF. The CDR3, as DNA: TGTGCCAGTAGTATGTGGGGAGATACCTACAATGAGCAGTTCTTC.

The CDR3 DNA is TGTGCCAGTAGTATCCTTCCGGGACAGACCTACGAGCAGTACTTC. Its translation: CASSILPGQTYEQYF. The V gene is TRBV19, the J gene TRBJ2-7; TRBD1 agrees at 7 bases. The CDR3 runs 15 residues. The J segment lost 2 bases and the V segment lost 3 bases, leaving 7 bases of the junction unmatched. CDR1 and CDR2 from the germline V gene are LNHDA and SQIVND (reference sequence).

V usage is TRBV2 and J usage is TRBJ2-7; D possibly corresponds to TRBD1 (6 bases). This CDR3 is built from 14 residues. V was trimmed by 4 bases and J by 0 bases, leaving 10 bases between them. Per germline, CDR1 SNHLY and CDR2 FYNNEI. CDR3 residues: CASSAGGGSYEQYF. CDR3 sequence (DNA): TGTGCCAGCAGTGCTGGGGGCGGCTCCTACGAGCAGTACTTC.

The chain recombines TRBV28 with TRBJ2-1, with D perhaps TRBD2 (5 bases). V lost 5 bases, J lost 0 bases, and 17 bases lay in between. Germline values: CDR1 MDHEN, CDR2 SYDVKM. The CDR3 totals 17 residues. For the CDR3, the DNA is TGTGCCAGCAGTCCCTTGGGGAGCGGTCGCTCCTACAATGAGCAGTTCTTC. Residues: CASSPLGSGRSYNEQFF.

This chain connects TRBV4-1 to TRBJ2-5; 7 bases line up with TRBD2. The CDR3 length is 15 residues. Germline assignment: CDR1 MGHRA and CDR2 YSYEKL. V was pared by 4 bases and J by 5 bases, with 10 bases of the junction left unmatched. CDR3 loop: CASSPLAGAWETQYF. The CDR3 nucleotides are TGCGCCAGCAGCCCTCTCGCGGGAGCATGGGAGACCCAGTACTTC.

Note on this clone: This sample includes further DNA sequences coding for the same CDR3. V usage is TRBV7-2 and J usage is TRBJ2-7; the match to TRBD2 covers 12 bases. Germline-derived CDR1 and CDR2 are SGHTA and FQGNSA. After removal of 6 bases from V and 1 base from J, the junction contained 1 base not matched to a gene. There are 14 residues in the CDR3. CDR3 sequence reads: CASSLAGGSYEQYF. DNA for the CDR3: TGTGCCAGCAGTCTAGCGGGAGGGTCCTACGAGCAGTACTTC.

The chain combines TRBV11-3 with TRBJ2-1, with TRBD2 identical over 8 bases. Germline CDR1 SGHNT, CDR2 YENEEA. The CDR3 has 14 residues. J gave up 3 bases and V 5 bases, and 3 bases lay outside the gene matches. Here the CDR3 reads CASSREGGYNEQFF. The CDR3 DNA follows: TGTGCCAGCAGCCGGGAGGGCGGCTACAATGAGCAGTTCTTC.

The chain recombines TRBV28 with TRBJ2-7, with TRBD2 matching over 9 bases. The germline gives CDR1 MDHEN, CDR2 SYDVKM. The CDR3 is 14 amino acids. With 7 bases clipped from V and 9 bases from J, the junction kept 13 bases outside the gene matches. CDR3 in DNA: TGTGCCAGCACCTCCCGGGTGCGGGAGGGCCCGCAGTACTTC. This sequence encodes CASTSRVREGPQYF.

For this clone: The sample holds other DNA sequences that translate to the same CDR3. V gene TRBV20-1 combines with J gene TRBJ1-2, with no clear D. Trimming stripped 3 bases from V and 4 bases from J, with 6 bases between. Germline CDR1 reads DFQATT; CDR2 reads SNEGSKA (reference sequence). The CDR3 is 11 amino acids. The CDR3 sequence is CSARVGYGYTF. The CDR3 nucleotides are TGCAGTGCTAGGGTCGGCTATGGCTACACCTTC.

The chain combines TRBV6-2 or TRBV6-3 with TRBJ1-5; the match to TRBD1 covers 7 bases. The germline CDR1 and CDR2 sequences are MNHEY and SVGEGT. J lost 4 bases, V lost 0 bases, and 6 bases had no gene match. This CDR3 contains 16 residues. CDR3 protein: CASSYSQGVPNQPQHF. The CDR3 DNA reads TGTGCCAGCAGTTACTCCCAGGGGGTACCTAATCAGCCCCAGCATTTT.

This clone is a singleton in its sample. The chain uses TRBV11-3 and TRBJ2-1; D perhaps matches TRBD2 (5 bases). The germline V gene has CDR1 SGHNT and CDR2 YENEEA. V lost 3 bases and J 8 bases, leaving 8 bases between the germline ends. The CDR3 has 12 amino acids. This CDR3 is CASSLIGDEQFF. As DNA, the CDR3 is TGTGCCAGCAGCTTGATCGGGGATGAGCAGTTCTTC.

The chain recombines TRBV30 with TRBJ2-7; the D is unclear. V was cut by 4 bases and J by 1 base, with 5 bases left in between. Germline V lookup: CDR1 GTSNPN, CDR2 SVGIG (reference sequence). The CDR3 has 11 amino acids. The CDR3 bases are TGTGCCTGGAAAATATCCTACGAGCAGTACTTC. This codes for CAWKISYEQYF.

The V and J genes are TRBV30 and TRBJ2-1, with 7 bases aligning to TRBD2. The CDR3 consists of 13 residues. The V gene's germline CDR1 is GTSNPN and CDR2 SVGIG (reference sequence). Losses at the gene ends were 4 bases for V and 5 bases for J; bases not matched to a gene: 5. The CDR3 sequence: CAWISGADNEQFF. The CDR3 DNA reads as TGTGCCTGGATAAGCGGGGCGGACAATGAGCAGTTCTTC.

To note about this clone: Other DNA variants within this sample encode the same CDR3. The chain employs TRBV7-2 and TRBJ2-2, with TRBD1 matching over 7 bases. The CDR3 has 16 residues. The ends lost 5 bases at V and 8 bases at J; junction bases unmatched: 14. Germline V lookup: CDR1 SGHTA, CDR2 FQGNSA. The CDR3: CASSAIQGSGTGELFF. The CDR3 coding sequence is TGTGCCAGCAGCGCGATACAGGGGAGTGGAACTGGGGAGCTGTTTTTT.

This rearrangement joins TRBV5-1 to TRBJ2-3; perhaps TRBD2 as D (6 bases). Germline CDR1 is SGHRS and CDR2 is YFSETQ. The ends were cut back, 4 bases at V and 1 base at J, with 10 bases in the middle. The CDR3 totals 14 residues. The CDR3 protein is CASSISGGTDTQYF. The CDR3 DNA reads as TGCGCCAGCAGCATTAGCGGAGGCACAGATACGCAGTATTTT.